The rows below give T cell receptor beta chains drawn from one sample of a study of cytomegalovirus exposure and HLA in healthy donors. Assay used: immunoSEQ multiplex PCR; TCRdb lists only in-frame clones, some missing. The table shows some 180,000 clones, with roughly 78% occurring only once. The sample taken for sequencing was PBMCs. The receptors were gathered from a woman in her thirties in good health and CMV-seropositive. CDR3s include the opening cysteine and the closing phenylalanine or tryptophan. The D gene is left open where the match is weak. Only part of the rows carry a size: once, few, many, or a class if the clone is expanded.

CDR3 protein,CDR3 DNA,V gene,CDR3 length,D gene,clone size,J gene
CASMGDRGYNEQFF,TGTGCCAGCATGGGAGACAGGGGCTACAATGAGCAGTTCTTC,TRBV6-6,14,TRBD1,once,TRBJ2-1
CASSLVYRGETSF,TGTGCCAGCAGCTTAGTGTATCGCGGGGAAACATCATTC,TRBV7-8,13,.,once,TRBJ2-4
CASSLSGSQNTEAFF,TGCGCCAGCAGCTTATCCGGTAGTCAAAACACTGAAGCTTTCTTT,TRBV5-1,15,.,.,TRBJ1-1
CASSTRTGFNEQFF,TGTGCCAGCAGCACCCGGACAGGGTTCAATGAGCAGTTCTTC,TRBV11-2,14,TRBD1,.,TRBJ2-1
CASSNRSWSNQPQHF,TGCGCCAGCAGTAACAGGTCTTGGAGCAATCAGCCCCAGCATTTT,TRBV4-1,15,.,.,TRBJ1-5
CASGGDGQTGGRPTDTQYF,TGTGCCAGCGGGGGAGATGGGCAGACAGGGGGACGGCCCACAGATACGCAGTATTTT,TRBV11-2,19,TRBD1,.,TRBJ2-3
CASSEALGGEAFF,TGTGCCAGCAGTGAAGCGCTCGGGGGTGAAGCTTTCTTT,TRBV2,13,.,few,TRBJ1-1
CASSPDSTENEQYF,TGTGCCAGCTCACCGGACAGTACGGAGAACGAGCAGTACTTC,TRBV18,14,.,.,TRBJ2-7
CASTSPSSTDTQYF,TGTGCCAGCACTTCACCCAGTAGCACAGATACGCAGTATTTT,TRBV27,14,.,.,TRBJ2-3
CASSHLQGAGGTDTQYF,TGTGCCAGCAGCCATCTACAGGGGGCGGGGGGCACAGATACGCAGTATTTT,TRBV14,17,TRBD1,.,TRBJ2-3
CASSLGITGTEAFF,TGCGCCAGCAGCCTAGGGATCACGGGGACTGAAGCTTTCTTT,TRBV4-1,14,.,.,TRBJ1-1
CASSRREPVLDSPLHF,TGTGCCAGCAGCCGACGGGAGCCCGTTTTGGATTCACCCCTCCACTTT,TRBV5-5,16,.,.,TRBJ1-6
CASSPRRWTSGRGEQYF,TGTGCCAGCAGCCCGAGGCGTTGGACTAGCGGGAGAGGGGAGCAGTACTTC,TRBV5-5,17,TRBD2,.,TRBJ2-7
CASSVGSDRAYSPLHF,TGTGCCAGCAGCGTAGGGTCCGACAGGGCCTATTCACCCCTCCACTTT,TRBV9,16,TRBD1,once,TRBJ1-6
CASTNSGSFQETQYF,TGTGCCAGCACCAATAGCGGTTCTTTCCAAGAGACCCAGTACTTC,TRBV6-5,15,.,.,TRBJ2-5
CASSQGTRQGRLDTQYF,TGCGCCAGCAGCCAGGGTACTAGGCAGGGGCGATTGGATACGCAGTATTTT,TRBV4-3,17,.,.,TRBJ2-3
CASSQVPQRLAEAFF,TGCGCCAGCAGCCAAGTACCGCAGAGACTCGCTGAAGCTTTCTTT,TRBV4-1,15,.,.,TRBJ1-1
CASSYLRDGSGKLFF,TGTGCCAGCAGTTACTTGAGGGACGGGAGCGGAAAACTGTTTTTT,TRBV6-5,15,.,.,TRBJ1-4
CASSLWGSVGEKLFF,TGTGCCAGCAGCTTATGGGGCTCTGTGGGGGAAAAACTGTTTTTT,TRBV7-9,15,.,.,TRBJ1-4
CASRGLVTGRWNTEAFF,TGTGCCAGTAGGGGTCTGGTTACAGGGCGGTGGAACACTGAAGCTTTCTTT,TRBV19,17,.,.,TRBJ1-1
CASRLPTRGTNEKLFF,TGTGCCAGCAGACTTCCTACACGGGGAACTAATGAAAAACTGTTTTTT,TRBV6-6,16,.,.,TRBJ1-4
CASSRGQINTEELFF,TGTGCCAGCAGCCGGGGACAGATTAACACCGAGGAGCTGTTTTTT,TRBV5-6,15,TRBD1,.,TRBJ2-2
CASSISADEQFF,TGTGCCAGTAGTATCTCTGCGGATGAGCAGTTCTTC,TRBV19,12,.,once,TRBJ2-1
CASSPRTTGERGYTF,TGTGCCAGCAGTCCCAGAACGACAGGGGAGAGGGGCTACACCTTC,TRBV28,15,TRBD1,.,TRBJ1-2
CASSLRQGVNGYTF,TGTGCCAGCAGTTTGAGGCAGGGCGTCAATGGCTACACCTTC,TRBV27,14,.,.,TRBJ1-2
CASSEGTSGYNEQFF,TGTGCCAGCAGTGAAGGGACTAGCGGATACAATGAGCAGTTCTTC,TRBV2,15,TRBD2,few,TRBJ2-1
CASRRPGTNNREQYF,TGTGCCAGCAGACGCCCCGGGACAAACAATCGCGAGCAGTACTTC,TRBV11-2,15,.,.,TRBJ2-7
CASSSALGGGETQYF,TGTGCCAGCAGCTCCGCTCTCGGGGGAGGAGAGACCCAGTACTTC,TRBV7-2,15,.,.,TRBJ2-5
CASSRPGQMNTEAFF,TGTGCCAGCAGTCGACCGGGACAGATGAACACTGAAGCTTTCTTT,TRBV5-6,15,TRBD1,once,TRBJ1-1
CASSASSGGLSTDTQYF,TGCGCCAGCAGTGCTTCTAGCGGGGGACTCAGCACAGATACGCAGTATTTT,TRBV10-1,17,TRBD2,.,TRBJ2-3
CATFGQGRNTQYF,TGTGCCACCTTCGGACAGGGGCGGAATACGCAGTATTTT,TRBV2,13,TRBD1,.,TRBJ2-3
CASSLEREGRMDTQYF,TGTGCCAGCAGCTTGGAGCGGGAGGGCCGGATGGATACGCAGTATTTT,TRBV5-4,16,TRBD2,.,TRBJ2-3
CASSIGLSYEQYF,TGTGCCAGTAGTATAGGTCTATCCTACGAGCAGTACTTC,TRBV19,13,.,.,TRBJ2-7
CASAKDRINYGYTF,TGTGCCAGCGCCAAAGACAGGATTAACTATGGCTACACCTTC,TRBV6-5,14,.,.,TRBJ1-2
CASSGGRRGNEQFF,TGTGCCAGCAGCGGTGGTAGACGGGGCAATGAGCAGTTCTTC,TRBV9,14,.,.,TRBJ2-1
CASSQDTWNTEAFF,TGCGCCAGCAGCCAAGACACTTGGAACACTGAAGCTTTCTTT,TRBV4-3,14,.,.,TRBJ1-1
CASSYSGQGFYGYTF,TGTGCCAGCAGTTACTCGGGACAGGGGTTCTATGGCTACACCTTC,TRBV6-5,15,TRBD1,.,TRBJ1-2